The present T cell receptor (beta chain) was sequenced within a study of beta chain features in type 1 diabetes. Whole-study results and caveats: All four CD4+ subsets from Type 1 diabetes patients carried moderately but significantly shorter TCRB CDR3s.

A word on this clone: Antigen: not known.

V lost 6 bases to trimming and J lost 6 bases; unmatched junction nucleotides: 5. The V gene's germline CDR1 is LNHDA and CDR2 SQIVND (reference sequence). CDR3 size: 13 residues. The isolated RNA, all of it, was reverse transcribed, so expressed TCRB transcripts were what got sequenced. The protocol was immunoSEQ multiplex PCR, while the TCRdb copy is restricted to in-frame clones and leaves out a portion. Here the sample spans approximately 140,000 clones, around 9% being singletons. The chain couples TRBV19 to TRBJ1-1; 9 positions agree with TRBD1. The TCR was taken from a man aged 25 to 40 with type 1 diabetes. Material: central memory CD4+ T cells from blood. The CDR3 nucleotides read TGTGCCAGTAGCCTACAGGGGGCGGCTGAAGCTTTCTTT. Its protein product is CASSLQGAAEAFF.